This TCR beta chain was sequenced during a study of blood T cell repertoires in COVID-19 (TCRdb year 2020). For context, the study as a whole: The collaborator samples originated in the United States, Italy and Spain and spanned the acute and convalescent phases of COVID-19. The material from the prospective study consisted of cDNA or gDNA derived from T cells, B-cell-depleted T cells, or PBMCs. Deeply sampled blood TCRbeta repertoires from subjects exposed to, actively infected with, or recovered from COVID-19 were included in the dataset. A freely available public database, intended as a resource for researchers studying the immune response to SARS-CoV-2, is where the repertoires were released. Samples were obtained from the ongoing ImmuneRACE study (first 160 participants) and from over a thousand subjects provided by 6 global collaborators. Sample metadata almost always included a de-identified subject ID, COVID-19 status, age in years and sex. Where available, HLA class I and class II types were obtained from metadata supplied by the sample provider rather than from assay-based typing. On the study overall, not on this receptor specifically: The amount of clinical and demographic metadata varied by source and participant and was provided uncurated.

This clone appeared a single time. Which antigen it targets is not known. No quality values exist for individual bases; no much larger clone is one base distant. One collaborating source in Seattle enrolled patients while the patients were actively infected and followed the patients over time throughout the course of disease. The collaborating institutions used their own protocols to collect whole blood in K2EDTA tubes. For TCRbeta analysis, collaborators shipped samples in one of three forms: frozen whole blood, isolated PBMCs, or DNA extracted from either of those sample types. The germline V gene sets CDR1 to MNHEY and CDR2 to SVGAGI. Here V drops 8 bases and J drops 6 bases, and the junction holds 6 bases not matched to any gene. From cysteine to phenylalanine, the CDR3 is 12 amino acids long. Only the CDR3 DNA stays, 36 bases, in frame from base 1. TCRbeta CDR3 regions were amplified from genomic DNA using the immunoSEQ Assay, a bias-controlled multiplex PCR. From the authors' description of their analysis: Nucleated cell counts per sample were estimated from amplification of reference gene primers within the assay. To quantify the absolute abundance of each unique TCRbeta CDR3 rearrangement, sequence reads were collapsed and filtered. For each sample, productive Simpson clonality was calculated as the square root of Simpson's diversity index over productive rearrangements. Imported from immuneACCESS, the table was reduced by TCRdb to in-frame sequences with V and J called. These copies leave out some clones; in studies compared against another copy, an unresolved V gene accounts for under half, and the cause of the remainder is not known. D and trimming were read from the DNA, whereas the V and J calls and clone size are those reported in that table. The sample includes under 65,000 clones, with 75% to 90% observed a single time. The ten largest clones add up to about 31% of the sample.

The sequence links TRBV6-5 to TRBJ2-7; 8 central bases correspond to TRBD2. Sequencing was carried out using peripheral blood. The sequence came from a man aged 55 to 70 with COVID-19, enrolled during active disease. The DNA sequence is TGTGCCAGCCGGGGGGGAGTAGGCGAGCAGTACTTC. It encodes CASRGGVGEQYF.